These 15 T cell receptor beta chains were all obtained from the same sample, sequenced in a study of blood T cell repertoires in COVID-19. Sequenced by immunoSEQ multiplex PCR; TCRdb stores in-frame clones only, minus some. Of 90,000 or so clones in the sample, approximately 86% are singletons; the top ten hold 0.95% to 1.5%. Sequencing input: peripheral blood. The receptors stem from a man older than 75 with active or convalescent COVID-19.

V gene TRBV29-1 combines with J gene TRBJ2-3, with TRBD2 matching 10 bases. After removal of 6 bases from V and 2 bases from J, the junction contained 5 bases not matched to a gene. The CDR3 is made up of 14 amino acids. CDR1 is SQVTM and CDR2 is ANQGSEA in the germline V gene. CDR3 nucleotides: TGCAGCGTGTCGACTAGCGGGTACACAGATACGCAGTATTTT. This translates into CSVSTSGYTDTQYF.

The chain uses TRBV9 and TRBJ2-1, with 11 bases fitting TRBD1. Looked up from germline, CDR1 is SGDLS and CDR2 is YYNGEE. This CDR3 has 16 residues. With 3 bases clipped from V and 7 bases from J, the junction kept 9 bases outside the gene matches. This chain's CDR3 is CASSEGDRGVRNEQFF. The CDR3 DNA reads TGTGCCAGCAGCGAAGGGGACAGGGGGGTTCGGAATGAGCAGTTCTTC.

The chain has TRBV4-2 and TRBJ1-1, with D maybe TRBD1 (6 bases). This CDR3 is built from 13 residues. Germline lookup yields CDR1 LGHNA and CDR2 YNFKEQ. Trimming took off 4 bases at V and 0 bases at J, with 6 bases between the two ends. CDR3 DNA sequence: TGTGCCAGCAGCCGGACAGTGAACACTGAAGCTTTCTTT. It specifies CASSRTVNTEAFF.

This chain uses TRBV6-5 with TRBJ2-7; a weak D match, TRBD2 (5 bases). The CDR3 runs 15 residues. V was cut by 0 bases and J by 0 bases, with 9 bases left in between. The germline gives CDR1 MNHEY, CDR2 SVGAGI. For the CDR3, the DNA is TGTGCCAGCAGTTACTCGATTGCGGGCTCCTACGAGCAGTACTTC. It specifies CASSYSIAGSYEQYF.

This chain links TRBV2 with TRBJ2-7; a weak D match, TRBD1 (6 bases). Germline V lookup: CDR1 SNHLY, CDR2 FYNNEI. Trimming left V 6 bases short and J 3 bases short, with 18 bases between. This CDR3 is 15 amino acids long. CDR3 in DNA: TGTGCCAGCAGAGGAATACAGGGTGACGTCTACGAGCAGTACTTC. Its translation is CASRGIQGDVYEQYF.

This clone was recorded once. The V call is TRBV4-2, the J call TRBJ1-1; 8 bases map to TRBD1. The germline V gene encodes CDR1 LGHNA and CDR2 YNFKEQ. Losses at the gene ends were 2 bases for V and 5 bases for J; bases not matched to a gene: 7. The CDR3 runs to 15 residues. CDR3 region: CASSQYERTGTEAFF. CDR3 coding DNA: TGTGCCAGCAGCCAATACGAAAGGACAGGGACTGAAGCTTTCTTT.

The chain joins TRBV6-5 to TRBJ1-5; D may be TRBD1 (5 bases). CDR1 MNHEY and CDR2 SVGAGI come from the germline V gene. The germline V and J ends were trimmed by 5 bases and 7 bases, with 15 bases remaining between them. This CDR3 is built from 14 residues. CDR3 sequence reads: CASSPDRPGQPQHF. Here the CDR3 DNA reads TGTGCCAGCAGTCCCGACAGACCGGGCCAGCCCCAGCATTTT.

This chain links TRBV7-2 with TRBJ2-5; possibly TRBD1 for D (7 bases). CDR1 and CDR2 from the germline V gene are SGHTA and FQGNSA. Deletions cut 3 bases from V and 5 bases from J, with 13 bases between. The CDR3 is 14 residues long. This CDR3 reads CASSLEGAWETQYF. In DNA, the CDR3 is TGTGCCAGCAGCTTGGAGGGGGCTTGGGAGACCCAGTACTTC.

V is TRBV2 and J is TRBJ2-3; 8 bases are shared with TRBD1. The germline V gene has CDR1 SNHLY and CDR2 FYNNEI. J lost 13 bases, V lost 8 bases, and 5 bases had no gene match. The CDR3 consists of 10 residues. As DNA, the CDR3 is TGTGCCAGCGGGGACAGGAAGGAGTATTTT. Its translation is CASGDRKEYF.

CDR3 loop: CASSLQGAGEKLFF. CDR3 nucleotides: TGCGCCAGCAGCCTCCAGGGGGCGGGGGAAAAACTGTTTTTT. The genes are TRBV5-1 and TRBJ1-4; the match to TRBD1 covers 8 bases. The CDR3 has 14 residues. Germline loops: CDR1 SGHRS, CDR2 YFSETQ. With 4 bases clipped from V and 8 bases from J, the junction kept 7 bases outside the gene matches.

This chain links TRBV6-5 with TRBJ2-2; D is unclear. Germline assignment: CDR1 MNHEY and CDR2 SVGAGI. V was pared by 6 bases and J by 5 bases, with 7 bases between. The CDR3 is 12 residues long. The CDR3 protein is CASRTETGELFF. In nucleotides, the CDR3 is TGTGCCAGCAGAACAGAAACCGGGGAGCTGTTTTTT.

J is TRBJ2-7 and V is TRBV7-2; 12 bases agree with TRBD1. The V and J ends lost 5 bases and 3 bases, in that order; junction bases with no gene match: 5. The germline V gene encodes CDR1 SGHTA and CDR2 FQGNSA. CDR3 length: 15 residues. The CDR3 DNA sequence: TGTGCCAGCAGCGACCGGGACAGGGGGCTCTACGAGCAGTACTTC. Protein: CASSDRDRGLYEQYF.

CDR3 sequence: CASESRDRGPPTTLSTEAFF. The DNA of the CDR3 is TGCGCCAGCGAGTCCCGGGACAGGGGCCCACCCACTACCTTGAGCACTGAAGCTTTCTTT. This rearrangement joins TRBV23-1 to TRBJ1-1; TRBD1 agrees at 10 bases. TRBV23-1 is recorded as an ORF, its role being uncertain. The J segment lost 4 bases and the V segment lost 8 bases, leaving 25 bases of the junction unmatched. The CDR3 sequence is 20 residues long.

This chain connects TRBV27 to TRBJ1-6; TRBD1 is a possible D gene (5 bases). Trimming pared 1 base from V and 7 bases from J, leaving 8 bases between. The CDR3 has 14 amino acids. Germline V CDR1 and CDR2: MNHEY, SMNVEV (reference sequence). In nucleotides, the CDR3 is TGTGCCAGCAGTTTATTAAGGGGAAATTCACCCCTCCACTTT. Amino acids: CASSLLRGNSPLHF.

The gene calls are TRBV28 and TRBJ2-7; 8 nucleotides agree with TRBD1. The CDR3 is made up of 15 amino acids. J was trimmed by 2 bases and V by 7 bases; bases with no gene match: 10. Germline V gene data show CDR1 as MDHEN and CDR2 as SYDVKM. In DNA form, the CDR3 reads TGTGCCAGCAAGAAGCCCGGGACAGGAGCCTACGAGCAGTACTTC. As protein: CASKKPGTGAYEQYF.